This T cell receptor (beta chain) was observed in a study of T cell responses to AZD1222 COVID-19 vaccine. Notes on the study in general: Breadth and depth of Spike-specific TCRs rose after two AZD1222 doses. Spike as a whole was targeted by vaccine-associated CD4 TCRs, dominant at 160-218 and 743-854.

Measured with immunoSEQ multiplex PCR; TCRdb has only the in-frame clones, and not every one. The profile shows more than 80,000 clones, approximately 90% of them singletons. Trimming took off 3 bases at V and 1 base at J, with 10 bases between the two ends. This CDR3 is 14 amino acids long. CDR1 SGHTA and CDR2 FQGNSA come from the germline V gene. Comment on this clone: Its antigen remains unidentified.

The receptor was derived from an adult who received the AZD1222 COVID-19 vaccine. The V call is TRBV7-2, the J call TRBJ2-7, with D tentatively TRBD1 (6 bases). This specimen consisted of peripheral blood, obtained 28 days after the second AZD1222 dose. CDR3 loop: CASSLDRSSYEQYF. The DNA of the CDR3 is TGTGCCAGCAGCTTGGACAGATCGTCCTACGAGCAGTACTTC.